A single count supports the clone carrying this T cell receptor beta chain. Its target is unknown. With 60 Vbeta and 13 Jbeta primers, the PCR was carried out. Assay: immunoSEQ multiplex PCR; the TCRdb copy retains only in-frame clones and omits some. Among more than 140,000 clones listed, 64% were seen once. These data are taken from a study of cytomegalovirus exposure and HLA in healthy donors. For the study at large: Early release data held 85 million or so unique TCRs from HLA-typed donors.

Germline CDR1 is SEHNR and CDR2 is FQNEAQ (reference sequence). CDR3 size: 14 residues. Trimming removed 3 bases from V and 5 bases from J, with 14 bases in between. Study-level results: Follow-up analysis seemed to connect common viral pathogens with several of the most significant clusters identified. Most CMV-associated TCR beta chains appeared HLA-restricted in a later analysis.

The sample was PBMCs. The V call is TRBV7-9, the J call TRBJ2-7; D may be TRBD2 (6 bases). The clonotype originates from a woman in her twenties or thirties in good health and CMV-seropositive. The CDR3 spells CASSFSRLGDEQYF. In DNA form, the CDR3 reads TGTGCCAGCAGCTTTTCCCGACTAGGGGACGAGCAGTACTTC.